This T cell receptor (beta chain) was identified during a study of T cell responses to AZD1222 COVID-19 vaccine. The data were produced by immunoSEQ multiplex PCR, yet TCRdb's version contains in-frame clones alone and is incomplete. The sample holds some 190,000 clones, over 90% seen once. This CDR3 has 11 amino acids. Trimming pared 6 bases from V and 2 bases from J, leaving 5 bases between. Germline CDR1 and CDR2: SGDLS and YYNGEE. The TCR comes from an adult who received the AZD1222 COVID-19 vaccine. This chain joins TRBV9 and TRBJ1-2, with D unclear. Sequenced here: peripheral blood, sampled 28 days after the second AZD1222 dose. CDR3 region: CASMHNYGYTF. Written as DNA, the CDR3 is TGTGCCAGCATGCACAACTATGGCTACACCTTC.